Listed below are T cell receptor beta chains from one sample, sequenced in a study of blood T cell repertoires in COVID-19. Method: immunoSEQ multiplex PCR; TCRdb's copy keeps in-frame clones and lacks some. The sample has about 200,000 clones; 80% to 90% are singletons. Sequencing used peripheral blood. Source of these receptors: a woman aged 40-49 years with active or convalescent COVID-19. CDR3s include the opening cysteine and the closing phenylalanine or tryptophan. A D gene is named only where the DNA matches it firmly. The listing skips clone size in some rows; elsewhere it reads once, few, many or a size class.

.,TRBJ2-3,TRBD2,TRBV15,CATRPLLAGGTDTQYF,TGTGCCACCAGACCCCTTTTAGCGGGGGGGACAGATACGCAGTATTTT
.,TRBJ1-2,TRBD1,TRBV6-5,CASSPGQAVYGYTF,TGTGCCAGCAGTCCAGGACAGGCCGTGTATGGCTACACCTTC
.,TRBJ2-5,.,TRBV5-1,CASSAPGFSIPETQYF,TGCGCCAGCAGCGCCCCCGGCTTTAGCATCCCAGAGACCCAGTACTTC
.,TRBJ2-7,TRBD2,TRBV30,CAWSVAGRANEQYF,TGTGCCTGGAGTGTAGCCGGGAGGGCCAACGAGCAGTACTTC
once,TRBJ2-3,TRBD2,TRBV7-3,CASSPLAGAPTDTQYF,TGTGCCAGCAGCCCTCTAGCGGGGGCTCCCACAGATACGCAGTATTTT
once,TRBJ1-4,.,TRBV27,CASSLSGQKGTAGLLNEKLFF,TGTGCCAGCAGTTTATCCGGACAGAAGGGGACCGCAGGCTTGCTAAATGAAAAACTGTTTTTT
.,TRBJ1-5,.,TRBV6-4,CASSDLRPVSNQPQHF,TGTGCCAGCAGTGACTTGAGGCCCGTCAGCAATCAGCCCCAGCATTTT
.,TRBJ1-2,.,TRBV10-3,CATLVGANYGYTF,TGTGCCACCCTAGTGGGAGCTAACTATGGCTACACCTTC
.,TRBJ1-3,.,TRBV18,CASSPIGQPSGNTIYF,TGTGCCAGCTCACCAATTGGACAACCTTCTGGAAACACCATATATTTT
.,TRBJ2-5,TRBD2,TRBV30,CAWRTSGQETQYF,TGTGCCTGGAGGACTAGCGGACAAGAGACCCAGTACTTC
.,TRBJ2-1,.,TRBV7-2,CASSLALGGGRHEQFF,TGTGCCAGCAGCTTAGCCTTGGGGGGGGGCCGTCATGAGCAGTTCTTC
.,TRBJ1-1,.,TRBV12-3/TRBV12-4,CASSLIPDTEAFF,TGTGCCAGCAGTTTGATCCCGGACACTGAAGCTTTCTTT
.,TRBJ1-5,.,TRBV6-5,CASRLTVTQPQHF,TGTGCCAGCAGGTTGACAGTAACTCAGCCCCAGCATTTT
.,TRBJ2-5,.,TRBV14,CASSQDVRETQYF,TGTGCCAGCAGCCAAGATGTCCGGGAGACCCAGTACTTC
.,TRBJ1-4,.,TRBV28,CASGQEKLFF,TGTGCCAGCGGGCAGGAAAAACTGTTTTTT
.,TRBJ2-7,.,TRBV5-4,CASSFGLARQYF,TGTGCCAGCAGCTTCGGGCTAGCGCGTCAGTACTTC
once,TRBJ1-1,.,TRBV29-1,CSAREGGRPEAFF,TGCAGCGCCCGGGAGGGGGGGCGACCTGAAGCTTTCTTT
once,TRBJ1-6,.,TRBV28,CASTSERRSPLHF,TGTGCCAGCACGTCGGAGAGGCGGTCACCCCTCCACTTT
.,TRBJ2-7,TRBD1,TRBV4-1,CASSPGQGATYEQYF,TGCGCCAGCAGCCCCGGACAGGGGGCCACCTACGAGCAGTACTTC
.,TRBJ1-6,.,TRBV6-1,CASSAPVYNSPLHF,TGTGCCAGCAGTGCCCCAGTCTATAATTCACCCCTCCACTTT
.,TRBJ1-5,TRBD1,TRBV27,CASSLTGSNQPQHF,TGTGCCAGCAGTTTGACAGGGAGCAATCAGCCCCAGCATTTT
.,TRBJ2-7,.,TRBV4-1,CASSQDSSQPFYEQYF,TGCGCCAGCAGCCAAGACTCTAGCCAACCCTTCTACGAGCAGTACTTC
.,TRBJ1-1,.,TRBV5-4,CASRKRQPNTEAFF,TGTGCCAGCAGGAAGAGACAGCCGAACACTGAAGCTTTCTTT
.,TRBJ2-3,TRBD2,TRBV27,CASSSRAGGPVDTQYF,TGTGCCAGCAGTTCCAGAGCGGGAGGGCCGGTAGATACGCAGTATTTT
.,TRBJ2-2,.,TRBV6-5,CASSSLQGNTGELFF,TGTGCCAGCAGTTCGCTACAGGGGAACACCGGGGAGCTGTTTTTT
.,TRBJ2-7,TRBD1,TRBV28,CASSFPGGKQQYF,TGTGCCAGCAGTTTTCCAGGGGGCAAGCAGCAGTACTTC
.,TRBJ2-2,TRBD1,TRBV7-3,CASSLNRGNTGELFF,TGTGCCAGCAGCTTGAACAGGGGAAACACCGGGGAGCTGTTTTTT
.,TRBJ2-4,TRBD2,TRBV4-1,CASSQQGTSGPLAKNIQYF,TGCGCCAGCAGCCAGCAGGGGACTAGCGGCCCCCTAGCCAAAAACATTCAGTACTTC
.,TRBJ2-4,.,TRBV27,CASSLSSRGNIQYF,TGTGCCAGCAGTTTATCCAGCAGGGGAAACATTCAGTACTTC
.,TRBJ1-6,TRBD1,TRBV4-1,CASSPPPPGQKNSPLHF,TGCGCCAGCAGCCCGCCCCCCCCGGGACAGAAAAATTCACCCCTCCACTTT
.,TRBJ1-2,TRBD1,TRBV19,CASRPPPTGKVGYGYTF,TGTGCCAGTAGGCCCCCCCCGACAGGGAAAGTCGGCTATGGCTACACCTTC
.,TRBJ1-2,TRBD1,TRBV20-1,CSASLPGTGEGYTF,TGCAGTGCTAGTCTCCCCGGGACAGGGGAGGGCTACACCTTC
once,TRBJ1-1,.,TRBV28,CASSSPGGMNTEAFF,TGTGCCAGCAGTTCCCCCGGGGGGATGAACACTGAAGCTTTCTTT
.,TRBJ2-7,TRBD2,TRBV7-9,CASSQPGGAYEQYF,TGTGCCAGCAGCCAACCGGGGGGGGCGTACGAGCAGTACTTC
.,TRBJ2-7,.,TRBV27,CASIQDEQYF,TGTGCCAGCATCCAGGACGAGCAGTACTTC
.,TRBJ1-2,TRBD1,TRBV3-1/TRBV3-2,CASSQQGADGYTF,TGTGCCAGCAGCCAACAGGGGGCAGATGGCTACACCTTC
.,TRBJ1-5,.,TRBV3-1/TRBV3-2,CASSRSGGSNQPQHF,TGTGCCAGCAGCCGTTCTGGCGGCAGCAATCAGCCCCAGCATTTT
once,TRBJ2-7,TRBD1,TRBV15,CATSRTGDSYEQYF,TGTGCCACCAGCCGGACAGGGGACTCCTACGAGCAGTACTTC
.,TRBJ2-3,TRBD2,TRBV7-9,CASPPSPLAGGRTDTQYF,TGTGCCAGCCCTCCTTCCCCCCTAGCGGGGGGACGCACAGATACGCAGTATTTT
.,TRBJ1-1,.,TRBV5-1,CASSFYGGYYTEAFF,TGCGCCAGCAGCTTTTATGGAGGGTACTACACTGAAGCTTTCTTT
.,TRBJ2-1,.,TRBV15,CATSRMPLERAYYNEQFF,TGTGCCACCAGCAGAATGCCTCTGGAGCGGGCCTACTACAATGAGCAGTTCTTC
.,TRBJ1-4,.,TRBV7-2,CASSFMGSNEKLFF,TGTGCCAGCAGCTTCATGGGGAGTAATGAAAAACTGTTTTTT
.,TRBJ1-2,.,TRBV29-1,CSVGLPAGGYTF,TGCAGCGTGGGACTACCCGCGGGGGGCTACACCTTC
few,TRBJ1-4,.,TRBV6-5,CASFGNEKLFF,TGTGCCAGCTTCGGTAATGAAAAACTGTTTTTT
.,TRBJ1-1,.,TRBV7-9,CASSPLNTEAFF,TGTGCCAGCAGCCCCTTGAACACTGAAGCTTTCTTT
.,TRBJ1-6,.,TRBV6-2/TRBV6-3,CASSYMRPSPLHF,TGTGCCAGCAGTTACATGAGGCCTTCACCCCTCCACTTT
.,TRBJ2-5,TRBD1,TRBV5-1,CASSLSPTGGRETQYF,TGCGCCAGCAGCTTGTCACCCACAGGGGGAAGGGAGACCCAGTACTTC
.,TRBJ2-7,TRBD1,TRBV20-1,CSAAGGYEQYF,TGCAGTGCTGCAGGGGGATACGAGCAGTACTTC
.,TRBJ1-1,.,TRBV12-3/TRBV12-4,CASSLLGDTEAFF,TGTGCCAGCAGTTTGCTCGGTGATACTGAAGCTTTCTTT
.,TRBJ1-2,TRBD1,TRBV6-5,CASSNRDRGYGYTF,TGTGCCAGCAGTAACCGGGACAGGGGCTATGGCTACACCTTC
.,TRBJ2-3,TRBD1,TRBV6-1,CASSERGLTDTQYF,TGTGCCAGCAGTGAAAGGGGGCTCACAGATACGCAGTATTTT
.,TRBJ1-2,.,TRBV12-3/TRBV12-4,CASRLAQGSGYTF,TGTGCCAGCAGGTTGGCCCAGGGGAGTGGCTACACCTTC
.,TRBJ2-2,TRBD2,TRBV7-9,CASIPSTSGTTGELFF,TGTGCCAGCATTCCAAGTACTAGCGGGACCACCGGGGAGCTGTTTTTT
.,TRBJ1-4,.,TRBV29-1,CSVAGGDEKLFF,TGCAGCGTTGCGGGGGGGGATGAAAAACTGTTTTTT
.,TRBJ2-5,.,TRBV6-5,CASLAGRGPGETQYF,TGTGCCAGCCTCGCCGGGCGGGGTCCCGGGGAGACCCAGTACTTC
.,TRBJ2-1,.,TRBV7-6,CASSLAAEASISINEQFF,TGTGCCAGCAGCTTAGCCGCGGAGGCGTCTATATCTATCAATGAGCAGTTCTTC